Below are 15 T cell receptor beta chains sequenced from a single sample in a study of cytomegalovirus exposure and HLA in healthy donors. Amplification used 60 Vbeta primers and 13 Jbeta primers. Only in-frame clones appear in the TCRdb table, and some are missing; sequencing was by immunoSEQ multiplex PCR. Of some 150,000 clones in the sample, approximately 84% are singletons; the top ten hold more than 1.5%. Material: PBMCs. The receptors stem from a woman in her thirties or forties in good health and CMV-seronegative.

This clone was detected once. The J gene is TRBJ2-7, the V gene TRBV6-6; D is perhaps TRBD1 (6 bases). The CDR3 contains 14 residues. The ends were cut back, 4 bases at V and 5 bases at J, with 15 bases in the middle. The germline V gene has CDR1 MNHNY and CDR2 SVGAGI (reference sequence). CDR3 loop: CASSWGLQGDEQYF. The DNA of the CDR3 is TGTGCCAGCAGTTGGGGGTTACAGGGAGACGAGCAGTACTTC.

V usage is TRBV7-6 and J usage is TRBJ1-3, with no clear D. The CDR3 contains 16 residues. Trimming cost V 5 bases and J 0 bases, with 14 bases left between them. Germline CDR1 is SGHVS and CDR2 is FNYEAQ. The chain's CDR3 is CASSPTGGSSGNTIYF. CDR3 bases: TGTGCCAGCAGCCCTACGGGAGGCAGCTCTGGAAACACCATATATTTT.

V gene TRBV6-5 combines with J gene TRBJ2-7; D not certain. The germline V and J ends were trimmed by 8 bases and 5 bases, with 13 bases remaining between them. Germline lookup yields CDR1 MNHEY and CDR2 SVGAGI. This CDR3 spans 12 amino acids. As DNA, the CDR3 is TGTGCCAGCCATAACTCCGCGAACGAGCAGTACTTC. Encoded protein: CASHNSANEQYF.

The genes are TRBV11-1 and TRBJ1-3, with D possibly matching TRBD1 (6 bases). Trimming stripped 4 bases from V and 4 bases from J, with 17 bases between. The germline gives CDR1 SGHAT, CDR2 FQDESV (reference sequence). This CDR3 is built from 16 residues. The CDR3 protein is CASSSLLGTTGNTIYF. Here the CDR3 DNA reads TGTGCCAGCAGCTCACTCCTGGGGACAACCGGAAACACCATATATTTT. Full variable domain (outside the CDR3, taken from reference TRBV11-1 and TRBJ1-3): EAEVAQSPRYKITEKSQAVAFWCDPISGHATLYWYRQILGQGPELLVQFQDESVVDDSQLPKDRFSAERLKGVDSTLKIQPAELGDSAMYLCASSSLLGTTGNTIYFGEGSWLTVV.

V is TRBV18 and J is TRBJ1-1; 9 nucleotides align to TRBD1. Trimming at V came to 5 bases and at J to 0 bases, leaving 4 bases not matched to a gene. The germline V gene has CDR1 KGHSH and CDR2 LQKENI. CDR3 length equals 15 residues. CDR3 nucleotide sequence: TGTGCCAGCTCAAAGGACAGGGGAATGAACACTGAAGCTTTCTTT. Protein product: CASSKDRGMNTEAFF.

The chain uses TRBV27 and TRBJ1-6, with D tentatively TRBD1 (5 bases). Trimming left V 8 bases short and J 9 bases short, with 17 bases between. This CDR3 has 14 residues. Per the germline V gene, CDR1 is MNHEY and CDR2 is SMNVEV (reference sequence). In DNA, the CDR3 is TGTGCCAGCCGTAATGCAGGGTTAGGTTCACCCCTCCACTTT. Its protein is CASRNAGLGSPLHF.

The chain combines TRBV7-6 with TRBJ2-2; D unresolved. V lost 1 base and J lost 8, with 5 bases in between. CDR1 and CDR2 (germline): SGHVS, FNYEAQ. This CDR3 comprises 12 residues. The CDR3: CASSLVLGELFF. The CDR3 nucleotides are TGTGCCAGCAGCTTAGTCCTGGGGGAGCTGTTTTTT. Supplemented by reference TRBV7-6 and TRBJ2-2, the full variable domain reads GAGVSQSPRYKVTKRGQDVALRCDPISGHVSLYWYRQALGQGPEFLTYFNYEAQQDKSGLPNDRFSAERPEGSISTLTIQRTEQRDSAMYRCASSLVLGELFFGEGSRLTVL.

The chain joins TRBV7-8 to TRBJ2-1; no reliable D call. CDR1 SGHVS and CDR2 FQNEAQ come from the germline V gene. CDR3 size: 18 residues. V was pared by 0 bases and J by 9 bases, with 24 bases between. CDR3 sequence: CASSLARVTLILAAEQFF. As DNA, the CDR3 is TGTGCCAGCAGCTTAGCCCGTGTGACCCTTATACTTGCGGCTGAGCAGTTCTTC.

This clone occurred once. The chain carries TRBV19 and TRBJ1-5; maybe TRBD1 (5 bases). The V gene lost 3 bases and the J gene lost 6 bases, with 15 bases spanning the gap. Germline-derived CDR1 and CDR2 are LNHDA and SQIVND (reference sequence). The CDR3 is made up of 15 amino acids. The CDR3: CASSMNPRAAQPQHF. CDR3 coding DNA: TGTGCCAGTAGTATGAACCCCAGGGCGGCTCAGCCCCAGCATTTT.

This chain connects TRBV6-1 to TRBJ1-1, with D perhaps matching TRBD1 (6 bases). This CDR3 spans 14 amino acids. The V gene lost 8 bases and the J gene lost 1 base, with 14 bases spanning the gap. Germline CDR1 MNHNS, CDR2 SASEGT. The CDR3 protein is CASASMDRNTEAFF. In DNA, the CDR3 is TGTGCCAGCGCGAGCATGGACAGGAACACTGAAGCTTTCTTT.

The rearrangement links TRBV28 to TRBJ1-2, with 7 bases fitting TRBD1. The trim removed 2 bases at V and 7 bases at J, leaving 10 bases unmatched. The CDR3 covers 15 residues. Germline assignment: CDR1 MDHEN and CDR2 SYDVKM. The CDR3 DNA follows: TGTGCCAGCAGTTTACCTCGACAGGGAAGCGGTGGCTACACCTTC. Translated, it gives CASSLPRQGSGGYTF.

The rearrangement links TRBV4-3 to TRBJ1-1; a possible D gene is TRBD1 (5 bases). Trimming took off 0 bases at V and 4 bases at J, with 15 bases between the two ends. CDR3 size: 16 residues. The V gene's germline CDR1 is LGHNA and CDR2 YSLEER. CDR3 protein: CASSQDSGQGGTEAFF. The CDR3 nucleotides read TGCGCCAGCAGCCAAGATAGCGGGCAGGGAGGCACTGAAGCTTTCTTT.

This sequence joins TRBV4-1 and TRBJ2-7; TRBD2 matches at 12 bases. The J segment lost 9 bases and the V segment lost 5 bases, leaving 5 bases of the junction unmatched. Germline loops: CDR1 MGHRA, CDR2 YSYEKL. CDR3 length: 13 residues. The DNA for the CDR3 is TGCGCCAGCAGCAGACTAGCGGGAGAGGGGCAGTACTTC. It is translated as CASSRLAGEGQYF.

The CDR3 here is CASSLRGEGALDYEQYF. The CDR3 DNA follows: TGTGCCAGCAGTTTAAGGGGTGAAGGGGCCTTAGACTACGAGCAGTACTTC. The V gene is TRBV28, the J gene TRBJ2-7; perhaps TRBD1 as D (5 bases). This CDR3 contains 17 residues. Germline V gives CDR1 MDHEN, CDR2 SYDVKM. V was pared by 2 bases and J by 3 bases, with 20 bases between.

The gene calls are TRBV7-8 and TRBJ2-1, with TRBD2 as a possible D gene (5 bases). This CDR3 comprises 13 residues. Germline-derived CDR1 and CDR2 are SGHVS and FQNEAQ. Trimming pared 5 bases from V and 7 bases from J, leaving 12 bases between. The CDR3 coding sequence is TGTGCCAGCAGCCAAACTACGGGGAATGAGCAGTTCTTC. Translating gives CASSQTTGNEQFF.